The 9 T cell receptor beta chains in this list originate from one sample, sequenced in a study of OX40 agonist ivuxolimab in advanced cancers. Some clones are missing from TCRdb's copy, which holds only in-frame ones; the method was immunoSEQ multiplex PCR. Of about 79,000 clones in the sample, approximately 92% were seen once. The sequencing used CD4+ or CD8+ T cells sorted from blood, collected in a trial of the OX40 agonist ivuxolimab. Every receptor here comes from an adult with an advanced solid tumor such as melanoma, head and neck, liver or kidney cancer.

CDR3 coding DNA: TGTGCCAGCAGCTTGGAGTTAGGGTCCGACGAGCAGTACTTC. It encodes CASSLELGSDEQYF. The chain employs TRBV5-6 and TRBJ2-7; D is undetermined. CDR1 is SGHDT, CDR2 YYEEEE, per germline. This CDR3 spans 14 amino acids. The V and J ends lost 0 bases and 5 bases respectively, with 12 bases between them.

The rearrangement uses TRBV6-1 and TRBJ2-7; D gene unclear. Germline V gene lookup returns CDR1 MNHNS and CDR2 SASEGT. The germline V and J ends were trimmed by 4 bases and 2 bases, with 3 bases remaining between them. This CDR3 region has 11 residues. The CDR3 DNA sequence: TGTGCCAGCAGTGCGGCCTACGAGCAGTACTTC. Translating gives CASSAAYEQYF.

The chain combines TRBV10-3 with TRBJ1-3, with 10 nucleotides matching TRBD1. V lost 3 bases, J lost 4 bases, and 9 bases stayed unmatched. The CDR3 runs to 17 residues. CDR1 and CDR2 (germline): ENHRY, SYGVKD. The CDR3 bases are TGTGCCATCAGTGACCCGGGACAGGGGTCGGTGGGAAACACCATATATTTT. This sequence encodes CAISDPGQGSVGNTIYF.

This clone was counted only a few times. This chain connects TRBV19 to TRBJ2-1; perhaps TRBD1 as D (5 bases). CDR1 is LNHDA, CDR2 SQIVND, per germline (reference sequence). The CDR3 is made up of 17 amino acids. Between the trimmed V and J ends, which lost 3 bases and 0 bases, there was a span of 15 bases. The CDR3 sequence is CASSMRWGGSSYNEQFF. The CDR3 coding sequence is TGTGCCAGTAGTATGCGGTGGGGCGGAAGCTCCTACAATGAGCAGTTCTTC.

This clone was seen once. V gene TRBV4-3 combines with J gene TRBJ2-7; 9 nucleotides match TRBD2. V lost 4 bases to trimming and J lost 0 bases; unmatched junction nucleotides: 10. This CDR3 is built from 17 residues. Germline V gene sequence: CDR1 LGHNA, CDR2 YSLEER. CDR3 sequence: CASSPSLVLAGSYEQYF. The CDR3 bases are TGCGCCAGCAGCCCCTCCCTTGTACTAGCGGGCTCCTACGAGCAGTACTTC.

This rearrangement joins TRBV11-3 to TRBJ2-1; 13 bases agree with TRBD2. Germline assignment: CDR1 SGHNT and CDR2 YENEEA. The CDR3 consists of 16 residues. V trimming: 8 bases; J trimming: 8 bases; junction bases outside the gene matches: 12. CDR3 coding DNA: TGTGCCAGCTCTCTTTACACTAGCGGGAGGGTCGATGAGCAGTTCTTC. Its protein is CASSLYTSGRVDEQFF.

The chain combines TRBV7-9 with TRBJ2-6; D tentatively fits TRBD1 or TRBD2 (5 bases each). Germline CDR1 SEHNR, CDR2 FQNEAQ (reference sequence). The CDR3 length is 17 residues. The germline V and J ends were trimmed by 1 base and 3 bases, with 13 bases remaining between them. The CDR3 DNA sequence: TGTGCCAGCAGCTTAGGCCTCGACAGCGGTGGGGCCAACGTCCTGACTTTC. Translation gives CASSLGLDSGGANVLTF.

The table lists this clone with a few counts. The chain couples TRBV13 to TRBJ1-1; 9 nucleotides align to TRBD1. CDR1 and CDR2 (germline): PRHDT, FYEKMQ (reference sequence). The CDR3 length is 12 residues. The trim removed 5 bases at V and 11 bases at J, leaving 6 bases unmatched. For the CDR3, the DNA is TGTGCCAGCAGCCCGGGGACAGGGCCGGCTTTCTTT. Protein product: CASSPGTGPAFF.

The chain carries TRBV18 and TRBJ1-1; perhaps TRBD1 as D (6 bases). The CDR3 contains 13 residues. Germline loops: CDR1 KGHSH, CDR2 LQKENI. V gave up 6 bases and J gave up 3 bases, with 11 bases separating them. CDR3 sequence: CASSQQGDTEAFF. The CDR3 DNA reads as TGTGCCAGCTCTCAACAGGGCGACACTGAAGCTTTCTTT.